This T cell receptor beta chain was retrieved from a study of T cell responses to AZD1222 COVID-19 vaccine. Some clones are missing from TCRdb's copy, which holds only in-frame ones; the method was immunoSEQ multiplex PCR. This sample has about 150,000 clones, with 92% found just once. Germline V gene sequence: CDR1 MDHEN, CDR2 SYDVKM. There are 13 residues in the CDR3. V was trimmed by 2 bases and J by 0 bases, leaving 4 bases between them. The V call is TRBV28, the J call TRBJ1-1, with D hard to call. The TCR comes from an adult in good health. Sequenced material: peripheral blood, taken on day 0 of AZD1222 vaccination. This CDR3 reads CASSLKVNTEAFF. The CDR3 nucleotides are TGTGCCAGCAGTTTAAAGGTGAACACTGAAGCTTTCTTT.